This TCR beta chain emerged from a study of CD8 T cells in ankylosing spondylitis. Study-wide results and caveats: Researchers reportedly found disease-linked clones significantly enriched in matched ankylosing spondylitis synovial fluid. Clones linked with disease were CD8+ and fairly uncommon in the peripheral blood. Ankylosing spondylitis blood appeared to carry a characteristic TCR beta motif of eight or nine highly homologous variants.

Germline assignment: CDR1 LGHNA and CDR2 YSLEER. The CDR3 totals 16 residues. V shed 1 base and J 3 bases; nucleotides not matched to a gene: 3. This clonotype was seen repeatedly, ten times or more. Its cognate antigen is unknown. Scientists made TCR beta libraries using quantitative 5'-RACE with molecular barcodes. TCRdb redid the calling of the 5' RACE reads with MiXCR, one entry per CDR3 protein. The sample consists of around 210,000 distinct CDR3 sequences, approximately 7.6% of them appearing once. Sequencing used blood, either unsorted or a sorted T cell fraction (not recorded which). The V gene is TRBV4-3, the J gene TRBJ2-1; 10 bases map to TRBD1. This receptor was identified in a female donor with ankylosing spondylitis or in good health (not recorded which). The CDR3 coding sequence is TGCGCCAGCAGCCAAGGGACAGGGGGGATCTACAATGAGCAGTTCTTC. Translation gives CASSQGTGGIYNEQFF.